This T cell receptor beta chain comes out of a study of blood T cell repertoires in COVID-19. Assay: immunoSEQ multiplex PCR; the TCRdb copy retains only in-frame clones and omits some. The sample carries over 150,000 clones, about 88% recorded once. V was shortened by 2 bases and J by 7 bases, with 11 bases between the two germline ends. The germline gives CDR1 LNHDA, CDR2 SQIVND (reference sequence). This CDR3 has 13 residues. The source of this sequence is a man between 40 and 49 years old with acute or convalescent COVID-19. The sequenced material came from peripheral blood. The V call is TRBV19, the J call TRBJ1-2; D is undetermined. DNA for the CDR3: TGTGCCAGTAGTATACCCGGGATAGGTGGCTACACCTTC. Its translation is CASSIPGIGGYTF.